These 24 T cell receptor beta chains came from one sample sequenced in a study of T cell responses to AZD1222 COVID-19 vaccine (dated by TCRdb to 2020 to 2023). In the paper's terms, the time point label means: baseline before first vaccination. The library was prepared using the immunoSEQ multiplex PCR assay. TCRdb's version of the immuneACCESS table is confined to in-frame rearrangements and falls short of the full clone set. An unresolved V gene accounts for under half of the shortfall where checked; the remainder is of unknown origin. Recorded for this sample are roughly 110,000 clones; approximately 84% of them occurred a single time. Roughly 10% of the sample is in the top ten clones. The sample here was peripheral blood, taken on day 0 of AZD1222 vaccination. These receptors all come from an adult in good health.

The V and J genes are TRBV19 and TRBJ1-2, with a tentative D call TRBD1 (6 bases). The germline V gene encodes CDR1 LNHDA and CDR2 SQIVND (reference sequence). The CDR3 is 15 amino acids. Trimming stripped 5 bases from V and 8 bases from J, with 21 bases between. The CDR3 is CASSPTAQGWRGYTF. The CDR3 DNA reads TGTGCCAGTAGTCCTACCGCACAGGGCTGGAGGGGCTACACCTTC.

CDR3 nucleotide sequence: TGTGCCAGCAGTATGGACAGCTACGAGCAGTACTTC. It specifies CASSMDSYEQYF. The rearrangement links TRBV28 to TRBJ2-7, with a tentative D call TRBD1 (6 bases). The V end was cut by 5 bases, the J end by 3 bases, with 8 bases between. The CDR3 totals 12 residues. The germline gives CDR1 MDHEN, CDR2 SYDVKM.

The chain employs TRBV7-2 and TRBJ1-2, with a possible D match to TRBD1 (5 bases). The ends were cut back, 5 bases at V and 8 bases at J, with 18 bases in the middle. CDR1 is SGHTA and CDR2 is FQGNSA in the germline V gene. The CDR3 loop spans 14 amino acids. The CDR3: CASSTGTGPPGYTF. DNA for the CDR3: TGTGCCAGCAGCACCGGAACAGGCCCCCCAGGCTACACCTTC. Variable domain in full (rest from reference TRBV7-2 and TRBJ1-2): GAGVSQSPSNKVTEKGKDVELRCDPISGHTALYWYRQSLGQGLEFLIYFQGNSAPDKSGLPSDRFSAERTGGSVSTLTIQRTQQEDSAVYLCASSTGTGPPGYTFGSGTRLTVV.

The chain links TRBV5-4 to TRBJ2-3, with D hard to call. Germline lookup yields CDR1 SGHNT and CDR2 YYREEE (reference sequence). CDR3 length: 15 residues. V gave up 1 base and J gave up 2 bases, with 11 bases separating them. As DNA, the CDR3 is TGTGCCAGCAGCTTGAAGTCCGCTTTCACAGATACGCAGTATTTT. Translating it yields CASSLKSAFTDTQYF.

J is TRBJ2-5 and V is TRBV25-1; tentative D call: TRBD1 (7 bases). With 5 bases removed from V and 4 bases from J, the gap between germline ends came to 20 bases. The CDR3 extends over 16 amino acids. Germline V CDR1 and CDR2: MGHDK, SYGVNS. The CDR3 protein is CASSLWGGGGPETQYF. In nucleotides, the CDR3 is TGTGCCAGCAGTCTATGGGGCGGAGGGGGCCCAGAGACCCAGTACTTC.

This CDR3 reads CAGGVLETQYF. For the CDR3, the DNA is TGTGCCGGAGGAGTGTTAGAGACCCAGTACTTC. V and J are TRBV2 and TRBJ2-5; tentatively, D is TRBD2 (5 bases). From germline, CDR1 is SNHLY and CDR2 FYNNEI. The ends were cut back, 11 bases at V and 4 bases at J, with 11 bases in the middle. There are 11 residues in the CDR3.

This chain links TRBV6-5 with TRBJ1-1; tentatively, D is TRBD1 (6 bases). V was clipped by 7 bases and J by 11 bases, with 14 bases between them. Germline lookup yields CDR1 MNHEY and CDR2 SVGAGI. The CDR3 is made up of 11 amino acids. The CDR3 DNA is TGTGCCAGCATAAGGGGAGGGGGGGCTTTCTTT. It specifies CASIRGGGAFF.

The chain employs TRBV5-1 and TRBJ1-6; possible D gene TRBD1, 5 bases. The CDR3 length is 14 residues. Trimming left V 2 bases short and J 9 bases short, with 12 bases between. CDR1 and CDR2 (germline): SGHRS, YFSETQ. CDR3 bases: TGCGCCAGCAGCTTATGGGGGTCGGGTTCACCCCTCCACTTT. The encoded protein is CASSLWGSGSPLHF.

This rearrangement joins TRBV24-1 to TRBJ2-3; D unclear. The CDR3 loop spans 14 amino acids. Trimming pared 9 bases from V and 0 bases from J, leaving 12 bases between. CDR1 is KGHDR and CDR2 is SFDVKD in the germline V gene. CDR3 residues: CATSVGISTDTQYF. The CDR3 nucleotides are TGTGCCACCTCAGTTGGGATTAGCACAGATACGCAGTATTTT.

The chain has TRBV5-8 and TRBJ2-1; TRBD1 matches 8 bases. CDR1 is SGHTS, CDR2 YDEGEE, per germline. V gave up 2 bases and J gave up 4 bases; unmatched junction bases: 2. The CDR3 sequence is 14 residues long. CDR3 nucleotide sequence: TGTGCCAGCAGCTTACAGGGGGATTACAATGAGCAGTTCTTC. The encoded protein is CASSLQGDYNEQFF. The full variable domain, its missing parts supplied by reference TRBV5-8 and TRBJ2-1, is EAGVTQSPTHLIKTRGQQATLRCSPISGHTSVYWYQQALGLGLQFLLWYDEGEERNRGNFPPRFSGRQFPNYSSELNVNALELEDSALYLCASSLQGDYNEQFFGPGTRLTVL.

The genes are TRBV19 and TRBJ1-3; perhaps TRBD1 as D (5 bases). The germline V and J ends were trimmed by 9 bases and 0 bases, with 12 bases remaining between them. The CDR3 covers 14 residues. The germline CDR1 and CDR2 sequences are LNHDA and SQIVND (reference sequence). The CDR3 coding sequence is TGTGCCAGCCGAGGACAAAACTCTGGAAACACCATATATTTT. It encodes CASRGQNSGNTIYF.

The chain uses TRBV6-5 and TRBJ2-6; D is uncertain. The germline V gene has CDR1 MNHEY and CDR2 SVGAGI. The CDR3 is made up of 15 amino acids. The V end was cut by 5 bases, the J end by 4 bases, with 12 bases between. CDR3 protein: CASSSQVLGANVLTF. The CDR3 bases are TGTGCCAGCAGTAGCCAGGTTCTAGGGGCCAACGTCCTGACTTTC.

The chain recombines TRBV28 with TRBJ2-7, with 8 bases fitting TRBD1. CDR3 size: 14 residues. V shed 6 bases, J shed 0 bases, and the junction held 4 bases outside the gene matches. CDR1 MDHEN and CDR2 SYDVKM come from the germline V gene. Written as DNA, the CDR3 is TGTGCCAGCAGGTCAGGACAGGGCTCCTACGAGCAGTACTTC. It is translated as CASRSGQGSYEQYF.

The chain uses TRBV7-3 and TRBJ2-7, with D perhaps TRBD1 (6 bases). Deletions cut 0 bases from V and 2 bases from J, with 20 bases between. There are 18 residues in the CDR3. Germline V lookup: CDR1 SGHTA, CDR2 FQGTGA. In DNA form, the CDR3 reads TGTGCCAGCAGCTTAACCGGTCGAGGGGGTCAGGGACCCTACGAGCAGTACTTC. The encoded protein is CASSLTGRGGQGPYEQYF. Supplemented by reference TRBV7-3 and TRBJ2-7, the full variable domain reads GAGVSQTPSNKVTEKGKYVELRCDPISGHTALYWYRQSLGQGPEFLIYFQGTGAADDSGLPNDRFFAVRPEGSVSTLKIQRTERGDSAVYLCASSLTGRGGQGPYEQYFGPGTRLTVT.

V gene TRBV4-1 combines with J gene TRBJ2-1; 7 bases fit TRBD2. Trimming took 0 bases from V and 10 from J; bases not matched to a gene: 3. The V gene's germline CDR1 is MGHRA and CDR2 YSYEKL. This CDR3 is built from 13 residues. The CDR3: CASSQDTAGEQFF. The CDR3 nucleotides read TGCGCCAGCAGCCAAGACACAGCGGGAGAGCAGTTCTTC.

The chain couples TRBV6-6 to TRBJ1-5; D gene unclear. Per germline, CDR1 MNHNY and CDR2 SVGAGI (reference sequence). Trimming removed 8 bases at V and 4 bases at J, with 6 bases between. CDR3 length equals 11 residues. The CDR3 region has the DNA TGTGCCAGCCAAGGAAATCAGCCCCAGCATTTT. Its translation is CASQGNQPQHF.

The chain has TRBV5-5 and TRBJ2-5; no definite D call. Germline lookup yields CDR1 SGHKS and CDR2 YYEKEE (reference sequence). CDR3 length: 11 amino acids. V was shortened by 3 bases and J by 5 bases, with 5 bases between the two germline ends. For the CDR3, the DNA is TGTGCCAGCAGCTGGGCCGAGACCCAGTACTTC. Amino acids: CASSWAETQYF.

V gene TRBV5-1 combines with J gene TRBJ1-1; 7 nucleotides align to TRBD1. The germline gives CDR1 SGHRS, CDR2 YFSETQ. This CDR3 region has 15 residues. Trimming took 4 bases from V and 1 from J; bases not matched to a gene: 7. The CDR3 is CASSARQGSNTEAFF. Here the CDR3 DNA reads TGCGCCAGCAGCGCCAGACAGGGTTCGAACACTGAAGCTTTCTTT.

V and J are TRBV30 and TRBJ1-2; 8 bases map to TRBD1. The length of the CDR3 is 15 residues. Germline V gene lookup returns CDR1 GTSNPN and CDR2 SVGIG (reference sequence). The J segment lost 8 bases and the V segment lost 2 bases, leaving 13 bases of the junction unmatched. The CDR3: CAWSRRDRLSRGYTF. DNA of the CDR3: TGTGCCTGGAGTAGAAGGGACAGGCTGTCTCGGGGCTACACCTTC.

This chain joins TRBV5-1 and TRBJ2-1; D perhaps matches TRBD1 (5 bases). The CDR3 contains 15 residues. Germline V gives CDR1 SGHRS, CDR2 YFSETQ. V gave up 0 bases and J gave up 5 bases, with 12 bases separating them. This CDR3 reads CASSLVAGIHNEQFF. In nucleotides, the CDR3 is TGCGCCAGCAGCTTGGTGGCAGGGATCCACAATGAGCAGTTCTTC. Full variable domain (outside the CDR3, taken from reference TRBV5-1 and TRBJ2-1): KAGVTQTPRYLIKTRGQQVTLSCSPISGHRSVSWYQQTPGQGLQFLFEYFSETQRNKGNFPGRFSGRQFSNSRSEMNVSTLELGDSALYLCASSLVAGIHNEQFFGPGTRLTVL.

The V call is TRBV3-1 (or the pseudogene TRBV3-2), the J call TRBJ2-7; D might be TRBD1 (5 bases). Germline loops: CDR1 LGHDT, CDR2 YNNKEL (reference sequence). Trimming pared 5 bases from V and 0 bases from J, leaving 8 bases between. This CDR3 region has 13 residues. The CDR3 region has the DNA TGTGCCAGCAGCTCGACAGCCTCCTACGAGCAGTACTTC. It is translated as CASSSTASYEQYF.

The chain carries TRBV9 and TRBJ2-1; D tentatively fits TRBD1 or TRBD2 (5 bases each). Germline V lookup: CDR1 SGDLS, CDR2 YYNGEE. The CDR3 is 13 residues long. V lost 1 base to trimming and J lost 6 bases, with 8 bases between them. CDR3 nucleotides: TGTGCCAGCAGCGTAAGGGGAGTCAATGAGCAGTTCTTC. It encodes CASSVRGVNEQFF.

This chain uses TRBV6-5 with TRBJ2-1, with TRBD1 matching 9 bases. In germline, CDR1 is MNHEY, CDR2 SVGAGI. V shed 8 bases, J shed 8 bases, and the junction held 7 bases outside the gene matches. This CDR3 is 13 amino acids long. The CDR3 nucleotides read TGTGCCAGCGGACGGACAGGGGCTTATGAGCAGTTCTTC. It codes for CASGRTGAYEQFF.

The V and J genes are TRBV11-2 and TRBJ2-7; D is possibly TRBD2 (5 bases). The V end lost 2 bases, the J end lost 5 bases, and 22 bases lay between the germline ends. The CDR3 runs to 17 residues. Germline V gene lookup returns CDR1 SGHAT and CDR2 FQNNGV. The CDR3 coding sequence is TGTGCCAGCAGCTTACTTATAGTGAGGGAGCTCCCCCACGAGCAGTACTTC. Translating it yields CASSLLIVRELPHEQYF.